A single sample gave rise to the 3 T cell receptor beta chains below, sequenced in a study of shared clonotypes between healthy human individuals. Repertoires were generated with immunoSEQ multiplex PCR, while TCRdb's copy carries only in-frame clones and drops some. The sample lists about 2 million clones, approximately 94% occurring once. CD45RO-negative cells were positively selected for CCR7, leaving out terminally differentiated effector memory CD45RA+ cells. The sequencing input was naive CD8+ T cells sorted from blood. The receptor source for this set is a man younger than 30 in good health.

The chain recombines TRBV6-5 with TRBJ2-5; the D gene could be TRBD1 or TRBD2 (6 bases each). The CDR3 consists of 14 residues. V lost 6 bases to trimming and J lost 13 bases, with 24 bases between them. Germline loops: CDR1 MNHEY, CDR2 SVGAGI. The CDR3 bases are TGTGCCAGCAGCCCGCAACCGGAGGGGGATTGGCGGTACTTC. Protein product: CASSPQPEGDWRYF.

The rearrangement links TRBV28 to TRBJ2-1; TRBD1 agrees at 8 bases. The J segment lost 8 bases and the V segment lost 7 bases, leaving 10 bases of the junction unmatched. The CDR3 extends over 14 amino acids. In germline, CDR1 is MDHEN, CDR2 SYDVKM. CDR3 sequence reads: CASTGQGALYEQFF. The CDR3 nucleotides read TGTGCCAGCACAGGTCAGGGGGCTTTATATGAGCAGTTCTTC.

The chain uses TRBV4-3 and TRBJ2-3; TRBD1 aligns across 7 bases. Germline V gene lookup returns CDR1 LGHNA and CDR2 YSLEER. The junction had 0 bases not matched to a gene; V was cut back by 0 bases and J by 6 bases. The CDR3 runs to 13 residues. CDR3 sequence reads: CASSQEGGDTQYF. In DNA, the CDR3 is TGCGCCAGCAGCCAAGAAGGGGGCGATACGCAGTATTTT.